The rows below give T cell receptor beta chains drawn from one sample of a study of CD8 T cell repertoires and HIV-1 epitope variants. Some clones are missing from TCRdb's copy, which holds only in-frame ones; the method was immunoSEQ multiplex PCR. Seen here are some 100,000 clones, 70% to 75% observed once, and the top ten hold 25% to 30%. Sample: uncultured baseline CD8+ T cells from peripheral blood mononuclear cells (PBMCs). The receptors shown here come from a male donor with HIV. CDR3s include the opening cysteine and the closing phenylalanine or tryptophan. Fields, in order: D gene, clone size, V gene, J gene, CDR3 DNA, CDR3 protein. D genes are given only for firm matches. Only some rows state a clone size, as once, few, many or a class for expanded clones.

D gene: .; clone size: .; V gene: TRBV2; J gene: TRBJ1-1; CDR3 DNA: TGTGCCAGCAGTGGAATGCGACAGGCTAGCACTGAAGCTTTCTTT; CDR3 protein: CASSGMRQASTEAFF
D gene: TRBD1; clone size: .; V gene: TRBV9; J gene: TRBJ1-4; CDR3 DNA: TGTGCCAGCAGCGTGACAGGGGAGGATGAAAAACTGTTTTTT; CDR3 protein: CASSVTGEDEKLFF
D gene: .; clone size: .; V gene: TRBV10-3; J gene: TRBJ2-5; CDR3 DNA: TGTGCCATCAGGGTGGAGGGGGCCCAAGAGACCCAGTACTTC; CDR3 protein: CAIRVEGAQETQYF
D gene: TRBD2; clone size: .; V gene: TRBV5-6; J gene: TRBJ2-3; CDR3 DNA: TGTGCCAGCAGCTTCCGGACTAGCAGCACAGATACGCAGTATTTT; CDR3 protein: CASSFRTSSTDTQYF
D gene: .; clone size: .; V gene: TRBV10-2; J gene: TRBJ2-7; CDR3 DNA: TGCGCCAGCAAATGGGACGCGGGGATCGTCTACGAGCAGTACTTC; CDR3 protein: CASKWDAGIVYEQYF
D gene: TRBD1; clone size: .; V gene: TRBV18; J gene: TRBJ2-1; CDR3 DNA: TGTGCCAGCTCACCACAGGGGACAGGGGGCAATGAGCAGTTCTTC; CDR3 protein: CASSPQGTGGNEQFF
D gene: .; clone size: .; V gene: TRBV7-8; J gene: TRBJ2-7; CDR3 DNA: TGTGCCAGCAGCGGCTACAGGGCCAACTACGAGCAGTACTTC; CDR3 protein: CASSGYRANYEQYF
D gene: TRBD1; clone size: .; V gene: TRBV2; J gene: TRBJ2-5; CDR3 DNA: TGTGCCAGCAGTGAATGGGGACAGCAGCAAGAGACCCAGTACTTC; CDR3 protein: CASSEWGQQQETQYF
D gene: .; clone size: .; V gene: TRBV27; J gene: TRBJ2-1; CDR3 DNA: TGTGCCAGCAGTTTCATCGACAGTCACTACAATGAGCAGTTCTTC; CDR3 protein: CASSFIDSHYNEQFF
D gene: .; clone size: few; V gene: TRBV5-1; J gene: TRBJ1-6; CDR3 DNA: TGCGCCAGCAGCTTGTGGGGTCAGGATTCACCCCTCCACTTT; CDR3 protein: CASSLWGQDSPLHF
D gene: .; clone size: .; V gene: TRBV5-6; J gene: TRBJ2-1; CDR3 DNA: TGTGCCAGCAGCTTGTATTGGAGGGAGTTGCATGAGCAGTTCTTC; CDR3 protein: CASSLYWRELHEQFF
D gene: .; clone size: .; V gene: TRBV10-2; J gene: TRBJ1-5; CDR3 DNA: TGCGCCAGCAGTGAGCAGAACAGGCCCAATCAGCCCCAGCATTTT; CDR3 protein: CASSEQNRPNQPQHF
D gene: TRBD2; clone size: .; V gene: TRBV5-4; J gene: TRBJ2-7; CDR3 DNA: TGTGCCAGCAGCTCCGCGGCGGGAGCCTCCTACGAGCAGTACTTC; CDR3 protein: CASSSAAGASYEQYF
D gene: .; clone size: .; V gene: TRBV6-5; J gene: TRBJ2-7; CDR3 DNA: TGTGCCAGCAGTTTTTCCGGGGTACCGGGTGAGCAGTACTTC; CDR3 protein: CASSFSGVPGEQYF
D gene: TRBD2; clone size: .; V gene: TRBV7-2; J gene: TRBJ2-1; CDR3 DNA: TGTGCCAGCAGCTTGGAAGCGGGAACGCTCTACAATGAGCAGTTCTTC; CDR3 protein: CASSLEAGTLYNEQFF
D gene: TRBD2; clone size: .; V gene: TRBV9; J gene: TRBJ2-1; CDR3 DNA: TGTGCCACTTCATTAGCCGGGACTAGCGGTTACAATGAGCAGTTCTTC; CDR3 protein: CATSLAGTSGYNEQFF
D gene: TRBD1; clone size: few; V gene: TRBV7-2; J gene: TRBJ1-2; CDR3 DNA: TGTGCCAGCAGCTTAGATGCGACAGGGGGCGGGAGCTATGGCTACACCTTC; CDR3 protein: CASSLDATGGGSYGYTF